This T cell receptor (beta chain) is from a study of CD8 T cells in Susac syndrome. General study results and limits: In its TCR sequencing and HLA analysis, the study acknowledged that the number of individuals was relatively small.

The length of the CDR3 is 13 residues. CDR1 is SQVTM and CDR2 is ANQGSEA in the germline V gene. V dropped 6 bases and J dropped 9 bases, with 20 bases sitting between them. With random hexamers, 0.5 to 1 ug RNA was reverse transcribed. Amplification of TCR beta CDR3 was carried out by immunoSEQ multiplex PCR, which covered 54 Vbeta and 13 Jbeta segments. TCRdb used MiXCR to reprocess the immunoSEQ multiplex PCR reads, holding one entry per CDR3 protein. The sample contains about 200,000 distinct CDR3 sequences, roughly 95% of which appear only once. Comment on this clonotype: The target antigen is unknown.

Sequenced: CD4+ T cells from PBMCs. This receptor was taken from a human donor in good health. The J gene is TRBJ2-5, the V gene TRBV29-1, with D perhaps matching TRBD2 (5 bases). CDR3 sequence reads: CSVASDGKRAQYF. For the CDR3, the DNA is TGCAGCGTCGCCTCGGACGGCAAGAGGGCCCAGTACTTC.